The 26 T cell receptor beta chains in this list originate from one sample, sequenced in a study of T cells in localized non-small cell lung cancer. Generated by immunoSEQ multiplex PCR, the TCRdb table keeps only in-frame clones and is missing some. The sample lists around 3,500 clones, about 33% occurring once. Sequencing was performed on normal lung tissue next to the tumor, taken before any cancer treatment. The receptors were gathered from a woman aged 40-69 years with stage I lung adenocarcinoma.

J is TRBJ2-3 and V is TRBV11-1; 8 bases map to TRBD2. This CDR3 contains 14 residues. V shed 2 bases, J shed 6 bases, and the junction held 4 bases outside the gene matches. Germline loops: CDR1 SGHAT, CDR2 FQDESV (reference sequence). The DNA for the CDR3 is TGTGCCAGCAGCTTACCGGGGGGGCCGGATACGCAGTATTTT. As protein: CASSLPGGPDTQYF.

The V and J genes are TRBV19 and TRBJ1-5; a weak D match, TRBD1 (5 bases). Germline lookup yields CDR1 LNHDA and CDR2 SQIVND (reference sequence). Trimming left V 5 bases short and J 11 bases short, with 22 bases between. The CDR3 totals 15 residues. The CDR3 bases are TGTGCCAGTAGTGTCGCATGGCAGGGTGATTTGACCCAGCATTTT. It is translated as CASSVAWQGDLTQHF.

The chain has TRBV5-1 and TRBJ2-3; 8 bases match TRBD2. V trimming: 3 bases; J trimming: 6 bases; junction bases outside the gene matches: 6. CDR3 length: 14 residues. The germline gives CDR1 SGHRS, CDR2 YFSETQ. The CDR3 reads CASSSGGGPDTQYF. CDR3 sequence (DNA): TGCGCCAGCAGCTCCGGCGGGGGGCCGGATACGCAGTATTTT.

This chain connects TRBV28 to TRBJ1-1; D unresolved. The CDR3 spans 15 residues. Trimming cost V 6 bases and J 3 bases, with 17 bases left between them. Germline-derived CDR1 and CDR2 are MDHEN and SYDVKM. The CDR3 DNA follows: TGTGCCAGCAGGACCCGGACGGGCCGGCACACTGAAGCTTTCTTT. Translating it yields CASRTRTGRHTEAFF.

The rearrangement uses TRBV9 and TRBJ2-1; 7 bases are a match to TRBD1. This CDR3 region has 14 residues. Germline CDR1 and CDR2: SGDLS and YYNGEE. J lost 6 bases, V lost 4 bases, and 7 bases had no gene match. The CDR3 spells CASSRQGPGNEQFF. The CDR3 bases are TGTGCCAGCAGCAGACAGGGTCCCGGCAATGAGCAGTTCTTC.

The chain links TRBV29-1 to TRBJ1-1, with 7 bases matching TRBD1. V was clipped by 7 bases and J by 0 bases; unmatched bases: 8. Germline loops: CDR1 SQVTM, CDR2 ANQGSEA. This CDR3 is built from 14 residues. CDR3 nucleotide sequence: TGCAGCGCGTACAGGGGAGCAATGAACACTGAAGCTTTCTTT. This codes for CSAYRGAMNTEAFF.

This clone is medium-sized (0.01 to 0.1%) by share. The chain joins TRBV11-3 to TRBJ2-3, with 9 bases that match TRBD2. The CDR3 is 15 amino acids. Per germline, CDR1 SGHNT and CDR2 YENEEA. Trimming removed 3 bases from V and 2 bases from J; junction bases left unmatched: 3. The CDR3: CASSFAGGSTDTQYF. The DNA for the CDR3 is TGTGCCAGCAGCTTCGCGGGGGGGTCCACAGATACGCAGTATTTT.

This sequence joins TRBV14 and TRBJ2-1; 7 bases agree with TRBD2. With 2 bases clipped from V and 2 bases from J, the junction kept 6 bases outside the gene matches. This CDR3 has 16 residues. The germline CDR1 and CDR2 sequences are SGHDN and FVKESK. CDR3 loop: CASSQWGGGAYNEQFF. CDR3 DNA sequence: TGTGCCAGCAGCCAATGGGGCGGGGGAGCCTACAATGAGCAGTTCTTC. The full variable domain, rest sourced from reference TRBV14 and TRBJ2-1, is EAGVTQFPSHSVIEKGQTVTLRCDPISGHDNLYWYRRVMGKEIKFLLHFVKESKQDESGMPNNRFLAERTGGTYSTLKVQPAELEDSGVYFCASSQWGGGAYNEQFFGPGTRLTVL.

The chain uses TRBV6-8 and TRBJ2-5; 11 nucleotides align to TRBD2. In germline, CDR1 is MNHGY, CDR2 SAAAGT. This CDR3 comprises 15 residues. J was trimmed by 2 bases and V by 10 bases; bases with no gene match: 9. In DNA form, the CDR3 reads TGTGCCATCTCCTCTAGCGGGGGGTATCAAGAGACCCAGTACTTC. It is translated as CAISSSGGYQETQYF.

This chain links TRBV28 with TRBJ2-7; D possibly corresponds to TRBD1 (6 bases). The CDR3 runs to 14 residues. The germline CDR1 and CDR2 sequences are MDHEN and SYDVKM. Trimming shortened V by 1 base and J by 6 bases, and 13 bases separated the two germline ends. For the CDR3, the DNA is TGTGCCAGCAGTTTATTAGGACAGTGGTCCGAGCAGTACTTC. It encodes CASSLLGQWSEQYF.

Only a few counts were recorded for this clone. This rearrangement joins TRBV6-8 to TRBJ1-3; D ambiguous. Germline values: CDR1 MNHGY, CDR2 SAAAGT. Between the trimmed V and J ends, which lost 11 bases and 0 bases, there was a span of 17 bases. The CDR3 has 15 residues. Written as DNA, the CDR3 is TGTGCCGGGTCCGCCGGCAACTCCTCTGGAAACACCATATATTTT. It yields the protein CAGSAGNSSGNTIYF.

This clone was seen only a few times. The rearrangement joins TRBV30 to TRBJ1-1; possible D gene TRBD1, 6 bases. Trimming took off 2 bases at V and 9 bases at J, with 19 bases between the two ends. The germline V gene has CDR1 GTSNPN and CDR2 SVGIG (reference sequence). CDR3 size: 14 residues. CDR3 coding DNA: TGTGCCTGGAGTCCCCCCGGGACATCAAGGAAAGCTTTCTTT. Translation gives CAWSPPGTSRKAFF.

This clone was recorded a few times. V gene TRBV10-3 combines with J gene TRBJ2-2; 7 bases are a match to TRBD1. Germline V gives CDR1 ENHRY, CDR2 SYGVKD. This CDR3 has 15 residues. The junction had 14 bases not matched to a gene; V was cut back by 10 bases and J by 6 bases. CDR3 in DNA: TGTGCCAGCGTACCGACAGGGAGTCACCCCGGGGAGCTGTTTTTT. Protein sequence: CASVPTGSHPGELFF.

The table lists this clone with a few counts. The rearrangement links TRBV10-2 to TRBJ1-1; D is ambiguous. The CDR3 length is 14 residues. Trimming took 3 bases from V and 0 from J, leaving 8 bases between them. Germline V CDR1 and CDR2: WSHSY, SAAADI. The CDR3 sequence: CASSEPGMNTEAFF. The CDR3 nucleotides read TGCGCCAGCAGTGAACCAGGAATGAACACTGAAGCTTTCTTT.

The chain is built from TRBV11-3 and TRBJ2-5, with 12 positions matching TRBD2. V lost 3 bases and J lost 5; bases outside the gene matches: 7. The CDR3 is made up of 16 amino acids. Germline loops: CDR1 SGHNT, CDR2 YENEEA. The CDR3 is CASSFGLAGIRETQYF. The CDR3 DNA is TGTGCCAGCAGCTTCGGACTAGCGGGAATCCGGGAGACCCAGTACTTC.

This clone showed up just a few times. The gene calls are TRBV11-3 and TRBJ1-5; the match to TRBD1 covers 7 bases. The CDR3 spans 14 residues. Germline CDR1 SGHNT, CDR2 YENEEA. The junction had 5 bases not matched to a gene; V was cut back by 5 bases and J by 4 bases. The CDR3 here is CASSPGTANQPQHF. For the CDR3, the DNA is TGTGCCAGCAGCCCCGGGACAGCAAATCAGCCCCAGCATTTT. Full variable domain (outside the CDR3, taken from reference TRBV11-3 and TRBJ1-5): EAGVVQSPRYKIIEKKQPVAFWCNPISGHNTLYWYLQNLGQGPELLIRYENEEAVDDSQLPKDRFSAERLKGVDSTLKIQPAELGDSAVYLCASSPGTANQPQHFGDGTRLSIL.

The CDR3 DNA reads as TGTGCCAGCAGTGGGGACAGGGGAAACAATGAGCAGTTCTTC. This sequence encodes CASSGDRGNNEQFF. The chain carries TRBV6-8 and TRBJ2-1; 10 bases line up with TRBD1. CDR1 is MNHGY, CDR2 SAAAGT, per germline. Unmatched junction bases numbered 3, after V lost 5 bases and J lost 5 bases. The CDR3 extends over 14 amino acids.

V is TRBV19 and J is TRBJ1-4, with D possibly matching TRBD1 (5 bases). V was cut by 3 bases and J by 8 bases, with 16 bases left in between. The germline gives CDR1 LNHDA, CDR2 SQIVND (reference sequence). The CDR3 is 15 amino acids. The CDR3 coding sequence is TGTGCCAGTAGTATCTGGCAGCCGGGACTGGAAAAACTGTTTTTT. Translated: CASSIWQPGLEKLFF.

This clone appeared a few times. The chain has TRBV10-2 and TRBJ1-1, with D perhaps matching TRBD1 (5 bases). Germline loops: CDR1 WSHSY, CDR2 SAAADI. The germline V and J ends were trimmed by 6 bases and 5 bases, with 19 bases remaining between them. The CDR3 extends over 15 amino acids. The CDR3: CASSFSGAGETEAFF. DNA for the CDR3: TGCGCCAGCAGCTTCAGTGGGGCCGGGGAGACTGAAGCTTTCTTT.

This clone was counted only a few times. The V call is TRBV15, the J call TRBJ2-7; 12 bases align to TRBD1. The V and J ends lost 1 base and 5 bases, in that order; junction bases with no gene match: 3. Germline-derived CDR1 and CDR2 are LNHNV and YYDKDF (reference sequence). CDR3 size: 15 residues. CDR3 nucleotides: TGTGCCACCAGCAGAGGGGACAGGGGGCCTCACGAGCAGTACTTC. It yields the protein CATSRGDRGPHEQYF.

This clone qualifies as medium-sized. Other DNA sequences in this sample translate to the same CDR3. V is TRBV12-5 and J is TRBJ1-1, with D hard to call. CDR3 length: 13 residues. V lost 2 bases and J 1 base, leaving 5 bases between the germline ends. Germline CDR1 and CDR2: LGHNT and FRNRAP. For the CDR3, the DNA is TGTGCTAGTGGTTTGTTGGCGAACACTGAAGCTTTCTTT. Its protein product is CASGLLANTEAFF.

The chain combines TRBV19 with TRBJ2-2; D is perhaps TRBD1 or TRBD2 (5 bases each). From germline, CDR1 is LNHDA and CDR2 SQIVND (reference sequence). V was shortened by 5 bases and J by 0 bases, with 7 bases between the two germline ends. This CDR3 contains 14 residues. The CDR3 nucleotides are TGTGCCAGTAGTGGGACGGCGAACACCGGGGAGCTGTTTTTT. The encoded protein is CASSGTANTGELFF.

This clone was seen only a few times. V and J are TRBV7-6 and TRBJ2-3; D uncertain. The CDR3 has 14 amino acids. V was shortened by 3 bases and J by 3 bases, with 10 bases between the two germline ends. In germline, CDR1 is SGHVS, CDR2 FNYEAQ. For the CDR3, the DNA is TGTGCCAGCAGCTTGGGATTGGTAACAGATACGCAGTATTTT. It codes for CASSLGLVTDTQYF.

Sample share makes this clone large. This sequence joins TRBV11-3 and TRBJ2-7; 10 bases match TRBD2. This CDR3 contains 14 residues. With 8 bases clipped from V and 2 bases from J, the junction kept 6 bases outside the gene matches. The germline V gene has CDR1 SGHNT and CDR2 YENEEA. The CDR3 bases are TGTGCCAGCCGTGGACTAGCGGAGGCCTACGAGCAGTACTTC. Protein sequence: CASRGLAEAYEQYF.

This clone was recorded a few times. The chain uses TRBV29-1 and TRBJ2-2; a weak D match, TRBD1 (5 bases). The germline CDR1 and CDR2 sequences are SQVTM and ANQGSEA. V dropped 6 bases and J dropped 2 bases, with 10 bases sitting between them. This CDR3 is 13 amino acids long. The CDR3 here is CSVPGLNTGELFF. The DNA of the CDR3 is TGCAGCGTACCAGGGCTCAACACCGGGGAGCTGTTTTTT.

This chain uses TRBV19 with TRBJ1-5; D remains ambiguous. The CDR3 runs 14 residues. Germline V gene data show CDR1 as LNHDA and CDR2 as SQIVND (reference sequence). Trimming removed 9 bases at V and 7 bases at J, with 19 bases between. CDR3 in DNA: TGTGCCAGCCTCGCCGGCGGAGGGAGCCAGCCCCAGCATTTT. It codes for CASLAGGGSQPQHF.